This T cell receptor beta chain was documented in a study of human T cells and chemical hapten exposure. Time point: pre-sensitization, week 0. Noted treatment: therapeutic diphenylcyclopropenone sensitization with weekly scalp DPC. Study conclusions and caveats: Significantly greater numbers of large CDR3 similarity clusters came from expanded TCRs than from controls. Donor immune responses may differ from healthy people's, since all donors had alopecia.

This CDR3 is 15 amino acids long. Comment on this clonotype: Its antigen is as yet unknown.

The study used a library that attached unique molecular identifiers to individual cDNA molecules. Original handling: Per sample, the median was around 100,000 TCRs, with values from around 24,000 to 710,000. TCRdb passed the RACE reads through MiXCR, listing each CDR3 protein once. The V and J calls come from TCRdb's annotation, not from the publication. This table has about 110,000 distinct CDR3 sequences, roughly 12% appearing once. The sample in question was whole blood, obtained in connection with sensitization to the hapten diphenylcyclopropenone (DPC). This chain links TRBV21-1 with TRBJ1-5. TRBV21-1 is designated a pseudogene. The TCR originated in a woman in her forties or fifties with alopecia areata. Some clones in this sample may be carry-over from other donors' samples. CDR3 nucleotide sequence: TGTGCCAGCAGCAAAGACGGCGGTAGCAATCAGCCCCAGCATTTT. Its translation: CASSKDGGSNQPQHF.